One sample yielded the 5 T cell receptor beta chains listed below, sequenced in a study of T cell responses to AZD1222 COVID-19 vaccine. TCRdb's copy holds only in-frame clones and misses some; the assay was immunoSEQ multiplex PCR. The data show 100,000 to 150,000 clones, 70% to 90% seen once. Sequenced here: peripheral blood, sampled on day 0 of AZD1222 vaccination. The receptors originated from an adult in good health.

The V call is TRBV10-3, the J call TRBJ2-3; D gene ambiguous. Per germline, CDR1 ENHRY and CDR2 SYGVKD. The CDR3 spans 12 residues. The V and J ends lost 8 bases and 1 base respectively, with 7 bases between them. The CDR3 loop reads CAIGGGTDTQYF. In DNA form, the CDR3 reads TGTGCCATCGGTGGTGGCACAGATACGCAGTATTTT.

The chain employs TRBV19 and TRBJ2-3, with 9 bases matching TRBD2. The junction had 2 bases not matched to a gene; V was cut back by 6 bases and J by 4 bases. The CDR3 spans 13 residues. Germline assignment: CDR1 LNHDA and CDR2 SQIVND (reference sequence). CDR3 coding DNA: TGTGCCAGTAGGGGACTAGCATCAGATACGCAGTATTTT. This translates into CASRGLASDTQYF.

The chain uses TRBV5-8 and TRBJ2-3, with unresolved D. V lost 0 bases, J lost 2 bases, and 4 bases lay in between. The CDR3 extends over 13 amino acids. Germline lookup yields CDR1 SGHTS and CDR2 YDEGEE. DNA for the CDR3: TGTGCCAGCAGCTTGGGGCACACAGATACGCAGTATTTT. Encoded protein: CASSLGHTDTQYF.

This clone showed up just a few times. The chain links TRBV7-3 to TRBJ2-2; D might be TRBD2 (6 bases). V lost 1 base to trimming and J lost 3 bases, with 9 bases between them. This CDR3 is 15 amino acids long. CDR1 is SGHTA and CDR2 is FQGTGA in the germline V gene. The chain's CDR3 is CASSLSGADTGELFF. As DNA, the CDR3 is TGTGCCAGCAGCTTAAGCGGGGCCGACACCGGGGAGCTGTTTTTT. Supplemented by reference TRBV7-3 and TRBJ2-2, the full variable domain reads GAGVSQTPSNKVTEKGKYVELRCDPISGHTALYWYRQSLGQGPEFLIYFQGTGAADDSGLPNDRFFAVRPEGSVSTLKIQRTERGDSAVYLCASSLSGADTGELFFGEGSRLTVL.

This clone was recorded only once. The CDR3, as DNA: TGTGCCAGCAGGGACCAGATTGGCACATACAATGAGCAGTTCTTC. Translation gives CASRDQIGTYNEQFF. The V and J genes are TRBV6-5 and TRBJ2-1, with unresolved D. This CDR3 has 15 residues. CDR1 and CDR2 (germline): MNHEY, SVGAGI. V gave up 6 bases and J gave up 4 bases, with 16 bases separating them.